The next 23 T cell receptor beta chains were all read from a single sample in a study of radiation and T cells in renal cell carcinoma. Documented time point: blood 2 weeks post-SBRT. Treatment: 15 Gy SBRT to primary tumor, nephrectomy 4 weeks later. TCRdb's table, derived via immunoSEQ multiplex PCR, lists solely in-frame clones and lacks some. The sample lists roughly 140,000 clones; approximately 86% were seen once. The source was blood, collected from a patient whose treatment included radiotherapy and nephrectomy. These receptors originate from a woman in her forties or fifties with renal cell carcinoma.

This clone occurred a few times. The chain carries TRBV7-9 and TRBJ2-7, with D tentatively TRBD1 (5 bases). Germline V gene sequence: CDR1 SEHNR, CDR2 FQNEAQ (reference sequence). The CDR3 covers 12 residues. V lost 4 bases to trimming and J lost 4 bases, with 8 bases between them. The CDR3 reads CASSSQGYEQYF. In DNA form, the CDR3 reads TGTGCCAGCAGCTCCCAGGGTTACGAGCAGTACTTC.

V and J are TRBV30 and TRBJ1-2; 9 bases align to TRBD1. The germline V gene encodes CDR1 GTSNPN and CDR2 SVGIG (reference sequence). The CDR3 length is 17 residues. J lost 0 bases, V lost 2 bases, and 10 bases had no gene match. Here the CDR3 DNA reads TGTGCCTGGAGTTATGCCGGGACAGGGATAGCTAACTATGGCTACACCTTC. This gives the protein CAWSYAGTGIANYGYTF.

This sequence joins TRBV5-1 and TRBJ2-7; perhaps TRBD1 as D (5 bases). This CDR3 is built from 15 residues. CDR1 is SGHRS, CDR2 YFSETQ, per germline. The V end lost 0 bases, the J end lost 3 bases, and 13 bases lay between the germline ends. CDR3 in DNA: TGCGCCAGCAGCTTGGCAGGGCCCTACAACTACGAGCAGTACTTC. It is translated as CASSLAGPYNYEQYF.

This clone was recorded only once. The rearrangement uses TRBV4-1 and TRBJ2-3; 7 bases align to TRBD1. The CDR3 runs to 14 residues. V shed 4 bases and J 5 bases; nucleotides not matched to a gene: 6. Germline CDR1 MGHRA, CDR2 YSYEKL. The chain's CDR3 is CASSPPTGKDTQYF. In DNA form, the CDR3 reads TGCGCCAGCAGCCCACCGACAGGGAAAGATACGCAGTATTTT.

The rearrangement joins TRBV4-2 to TRBJ1-5; D is unresolved. The CDR3 has 14 amino acids. The germline V gene has CDR1 LGHNA and CDR2 YNFKEQ. Trimming cost V 0 bases and J 9 bases, with 12 bases left between them. Here the CDR3 DNA reads TGTGCCAGCAGCCAAGAGGTCCCTACGTGGCCCCAGCATTTT. Protein sequence: CASSQEVPTWPQHF.

Written as DNA, the CDR3 is TGCGCCAGCCCCTCCAGGGAGAACACCGGGGAGCTGTTTTTT. Translation: CASPSRENTGELFF. The V call is TRBV23-1, the J call TRBJ2-2, with D possibly being TRBD1 (5 bases). TRBV23-1 is marked as an open reading frame, function uncertain. The CDR3 is 14 amino acids. V gave up 8 bases and J gave up 1 base, with 11 bases separating them.

The chain links TRBV10-3 to TRBJ2-1; D gene ambiguous. This CDR3 contains 16 residues. CDR1 is ENHRY and CDR2 is SYGVKD in the germline V gene. V lost 3 bases and J lost 2, with 14 bases in between. DNA for the CDR3: TGTGCCATCAGTGAATCGGGTTCCAGAACCTACAATGAGCAGTTCTTC. Translated: CAISESGSRTYNEQFF.

V is TRBV12-5 and J is TRBJ1-6, with D possibly TRBD1 on 5 matching bases. The CDR3 is 15 amino acids. Trimming stripped 2 bases from V and 4 bases from J, with 9 bases between. CDR1 and CDR2 (germline): LGHNT, FRNRAP. CDR3 sequence reads: CASGLLTAYNSPLHF. CDR3 bases: TGTGCTAGTGGTTTGTTGACAGCGTATAATTCACCCCTCCACTTT.

This clone is a singleton in its sample. J is TRBJ2-1 and V is TRBV12-2; the table's D call, TRBD2, has no DNA check behind it. TRBV12-2 is flagged as a pseudogene. The CDR3 spans 18 residues. The DNA of the CDR3 is TGTGCAAGTCGCTCCGCGCGTATCGGGGAATCTAGCGCTCATGAGCAGTTCTTC. It codes for CASRSARIGESSAHEQFF.

The chain employs TRBV1 and TRBJ2-7; TRBD1, the table's D call, lacks a check against the DNA. TRBV1 is a pseudogene segment. CDR3 length equals 14 residues. The CDR3 sequence is CTSSQPGHLYEQYF. CDR3 bases: TGCACCAGCAGCCAACCCGGACACCTCTACGAGCAGTACTTC.

The chain links TRBV30 to TRBJ2-7, with D possibly TRBD2 on 6 matching bases. The germline V gene encodes CDR1 GTSNPN and CDR2 SVGIG (reference sequence). The V and J ends lost 3 bases and 1 base respectively, with 22 bases between them. This CDR3 contains 17 residues. For the CDR3, the DNA is TGTGCCTGGAGGCACAATTCATCCGGGACTGAGTCCTACGAGCAGTACTTC. Residues: CAWRHNSSGTESYEQYF.

V gene TRBV9 combines with J gene TRBJ1-2; no firm D call. The V gene lost 3 bases and the J gene lost 8 bases, with 17 bases spanning the gap. CDR1 is SGDLS and CDR2 is YYNGEE in the germline V gene. This CDR3 has 14 amino acids. CDR3 sequence (DNA): TGTGCCAGCAGCGGAGCCTACCATTTTTACGGCTACACCTTC. Its protein product is CASSGAYHFYGYTF.

The chain carries TRBV4-2 and TRBJ2-2; D perhaps matches TRBD2 (6 bases). The ends were cut back, 0 bases at V and 5 bases at J, with 16 bases in the middle. The CDR3 covers 17 residues. Germline CDR1 and CDR2: LGHNA and YNFKEQ. CDR3 nucleotide sequence: TGTGCCAGCAGCCAAGATCTAGTCAGGGCGGGAACCGGGGAGCTGTTTTTT. Translation gives CASSQDLVRAGTGELFF.

This clone was counted once. The chain combines TRBV30 with TRBJ2-7, with unresolved D. With 3 bases removed from V and 5 bases from J, the gap between germline ends came to 14 bases. Germline lookup yields CDR1 GTSNPN and CDR2 SVGIG (reference sequence). The length of the CDR3 is 13 residues. DNA for the CDR3: TGTGCCTGGAGCGTATTCGGGTATAACGAGCAGTACTTC. Its translation: CAWSVFGYNEQYF.

This chain uses TRBV5-6 with TRBJ1-2; 11 bases align to TRBD1. CDR3 length: 17 residues. Losses at the gene ends were 1 base for V and 4 bases for J; bases not matched to a gene: 9. Germline assignment: CDR1 SGHDT and CDR2 YYEEEE. CDR3 sequence reads: CASSLPGQGDSLYGYTF. CDR3 bases: TGTGCCAGCAGCTTGCCGGGACAGGGGGACTCCCTCTATGGCTACACCTTC.

This clone has just a few counts. The chain joins TRBV18 to TRBJ1-2; D unresolved. The CDR3 totals 15 residues. CDR1 and CDR2 from the germline V gene are KGHSH and LQKENI. Trimming stripped 0 bases from V and 8 bases from J, with 16 bases between. CDR3: CASSPPVGGVLGYTF. CDR3 nucleotide sequence: TGTGCCAGCTCACCACCGGTCGGCGGGGTGTTGGGCTACACCTTC.

This chain links TRBV6-5 with TRBJ1-5; D unresolved. Trimming shortened V by 6 bases and J by 2 bases, and 5 bases separated the two germline ends. Germline CDR1 MNHEY, CDR2 SVGAGI. The CDR3 has 12 residues. Written as DNA, the CDR3 is TGTGCCAGCAGGGATGGCAATCAGCCCCAGCATTTT. This codes for CASRDGNQPQHF.

This clone was counted a few times. The chain combines TRBV6-1 with TRBJ2-2; D is undetermined. Germline values: CDR1 MNHNS, CDR2 SASEGT. V lost 6 bases and J 4 bases, leaving 12 bases between the germline ends. The CDR3 has 14 residues. The CDR3 is CASRGLLTTGELFF. The CDR3, as DNA: TGTGCCAGCAGGGGCCTTTTGACCACCGGGGAGCTGTTTTTT.

The chain links TRBV5-1 to TRBJ1-1; the D is unclear. The V end lost 0 bases, the J end lost 8 bases, and 11 bases lay between the germline ends. The CDR3 has 13 residues. Germline values: CDR1 SGHRS, CDR2 YFSETQ. For the CDR3, the DNA is TGCGCCAGCAGCTTGGGGCAGTCTCTCGAAGCTTTCTTT. This gives the protein CASSLGQSLEAFF.

Here the CDR3 DNA reads TGTGCCAGCAGCAATTCAGGGGTGGTCCATCAGCCCCAGCATTTT. Its protein is CASSNSGVVHQPQHF. The chain recombines TRBV9 with TRBJ1-5; tentative D call: TRBD1 (6 bases). This CDR3 has 15 amino acids. The germline V gene encodes CDR1 SGDLS and CDR2 YYNGEE. Trimming stripped 4 bases from V and 5 bases from J, with 16 bases between.

The J gene is TRBJ2-1, the V gene TRBV7-2, with D perhaps being TRBD1 or TRBD2 (5 bases each). CDR3 length: 16 residues. Trimming stripped 5 bases from V and 5 bases from J, with 19 bases between. Germline CDR1 SGHTA, CDR2 FQGNSA. The CDR3 region has the DNA TGTGCCAGCAGCAAATTGGTCGGGGCCCCAAACAATGAGCAGTTCTTC. Residues: CASSKLVGAPNNEQFF.

Here the CDR3 reads CASSTVSGNTIYF. CDR3 DNA sequence: TGTGCCAGTTCTACAGTCTCTGGAAACACCATATATTTT. The chain employs TRBV19 and TRBJ1-3, with no clear D. This CDR3 has 13 amino acids. V lost 8 bases, J lost 0 bases, and 8 bases lay in between. The germline CDR1 and CDR2 sequences are LNHDA and SQIVND (reference sequence).

The chain carries TRBV9 and TRBJ2-1; 8 nucleotides agree with TRBD2. V was pared by 1 base and J by 10 bases, with 10 bases of the junction left unmatched. CDR1 and CDR2 from the germline V gene are SGDLS and YYNGEE. The length of the CDR3 is 15 residues. CDR3 in DNA: TGTGCCAGCAGCGTACGCGGCGGGGGGTCTTCCGAGCAGTTCTTC. This codes for CASSVRGGGSSEQFF. The variable domain in full, completed from reference TRBV9 and TRBJ2-1, reads DSGVTQTPKHLITATGQRVTLRCSPRSGDLSVYWYQQSLDQGLQFLIQYYNGEERAKGNILERFSAQQFPDLHSELNLSSLELGDSALYFCASSVRGGGSSEQFFGPGTRLTVL.